The 15 T cell receptor beta chains reported below all come from one sample, sequenced in a study of regulatory T cells in long-lasting Graves disease. Construction of TCR beta libraries relied on iRepertoire HTBI primers and on Arm-PCR targeting CDR3 regions. Each CDR3 protein gets one entry after TCRdb re-called the multiplex PCR reads with MiXCR. The table has approximately 470,000 distinct CDR3 sequences, roughly 17% seen once. This sample's time point: newly diagnosed GD, antithyroid drugs for less than 3 months. Extracted RNA from PBMCs served as the source of the TCR library. The same data also went into a second study, on T cells in Graves' hyperthyroidism and ophthalmopathy.

The source material was peripheral blood mononuclear cells (PBMCs), sampled at new diagnosis, from a patient treated with antithyroid drugs. These receptors were collected from a middle-aged man with Graves disease.

V usage is TRBV6-2 or TRBV6-3 and J usage is TRBJ1-3, with D maybe TRBD1 (5 bases). Trimming took 4 bases from V and 4 from J, leaving 14 bases between them. Germline values: CDR1 MNHEY, CDR2 SVGEGT. The CDR3 runs to 15 residues. DNA for the CDR3: TGTGCCAGCAGTTTCTCTCCGGGACTCGGAAACACCATATATTTT. Its translation is CASSFSPGLGNTIYF.

V is TRBV15 and J is TRBJ2-7; D call uncertain. V lost 0 bases to trimming and J lost 0 bases, with 12 bases between them. The germline gives CDR1 LNHNV, CDR2 YYDKDF (reference sequence). This CDR3 is 16 amino acids long. CDR3 in DNA: TGTGCCACCAGCAGAGATGGATCCATCAGCTCCTACGAGCAGTACTTC. Amino acids: CATSRDGSISSYEQYF.

This clonotype occurred a few times. CDR3 loop: CASTLAAGGEQYF. Here the CDR3 DNA reads TGTGCCAGCACCCTTGCGGCGGGAGGCGAGCAGTACTTC. This chain links TRBV12-3 or TRBV12-4 with TRBJ2-7; 8 bases fit TRBD2. There are 13 residues in the CDR3. V dropped 7 bases and J dropped 6; count of bases not matched to a gene: 8.

This clonotype occurred a few times. The chain recombines TRBV10-1 with TRBJ2-5; tentatively, D is TRBD2 (6 bases). Germline assignment: CDR1 WNHNN and CDR2 SYGVQD (reference sequence). CDR3 length: 14 residues. V was shortened by 3 bases and J by 4 bases, with 12 bases between the two germline ends. The CDR3 sequence is CASSDGRRGETQYF. CDR3 bases: TGCGCCAGCAGTGACGGCAGGCGGGGAGAGACCCAGTACTTC.

V usage is TRBV7-3 and J usage is TRBJ2-3; weak D call: TRBD2 (6 bases). The CDR3 covers 16 residues. V dropped 5 bases and J dropped 4 bases, with 19 bases sitting between them. Per the germline V gene, CDR1 is SGHTA and CDR2 is FQGTGA. CDR3 sequence reads: CASSLRSGVGADTQYF. CDR3 coding DNA: TGTGCCAGCAGCCTGAGGTCGGGAGTTGGGGCAGATACGCAGTATTTT. Using reference TRBV7-3 and TRBJ2-3 for the parts outside the CDR3, the full variable domain is GAGVSQTPSNKVTEKGKYVELRCDPISGHTALYWYRQSLGQGPEFLIYFQGTGAADDSGLPNDRFFAVRPEGSVSTLKIQRTERGDSAVYLCASSLRSGVGADTQYFGPGTRLTVL.

In its sample, this clonotype was seen many times. The genes are TRBV12-3 or TRBV12-4 and TRBJ2-3; D gene ambiguous. V was cut by 3 bases and J by 4 bases, with 11 bases left in between. The CDR3 spans 14 residues. CDR3 in DNA: TGTGCCAGCAGTTTGGGCAGAACTTCAGATACGCAGTATTTT. Translating gives CASSLGRTSDTQYF.

The chain combines TRBV5-1 with TRBJ2-3; 11 bases are a match to TRBD2. The CDR3 runs to 17 residues. V shed 4 bases, J shed 0 bases, and the junction held 7 bases outside the gene matches. Germline V gene lookup returns CDR1 SGHRS and CDR2 YFSETQ. CDR3 amino acids: CASSQRLAGTSTDTQYF. The CDR3 region has the DNA TGCGCCAGCAGCCAGAGACTAGCGGGAACTAGCACAGATACGCAGTATTTT.

The V call is TRBV10-3, the J call TRBJ2-7; TRBD1 matches 10 bases. Germline values: CDR1 ENHRY, CDR2 SYGVKD. With 6 bases clipped from V and 5 bases from J, the junction kept 4 bases outside the gene matches. This CDR3 has 13 residues. CDR3 nucleotide sequence: TGTGCCATCAGGACAGGGGGCAACGACGAGCAGTACTTC. It yields the protein CAIRTGGNDEQYF.

At least ten counts were recorded for this clonotype. The chain carries TRBV15 and TRBJ2-2, with D maybe TRBD2 (5 bases). V lost 0 bases and J lost 3, with 8 bases in between. The CDR3 consists of 15 residues. Germline lookup yields CDR1 LNHNV and CDR2 YYDKDF (reference sequence). The CDR3 is CATSRDWEYTGELFF. DNA of the CDR3: TGTGCCACCAGCAGAGATTGGGAGTACACCGGGGAGCTGTTTTTT.

V is TRBV5-1 and J is TRBJ2-2; TRBD1 matches at 8 bases. The CDR3 sequence is 17 residues long. V was pared by 0 bases and J by 1 base, with 5 bases of the junction left unmatched. The germline CDR1 and CDR2 sequences are SGHRS and YFSETQ. CDR3 residues: CASSLDSGTGNTGELFF. For the CDR3, the DNA is TGCGCCAGCAGCTTGGACTCCGGGACAGGGAACACCGGGGAGCTGTTTTTT.

This clonotype has ten or more counts. V usage is TRBV3-1 and J usage is TRBJ2-7; D gene ambiguous. This CDR3 contains 15 residues. Trimming took off 3 bases at V and 0 bases at J, with 12 bases between the two ends. Germline V gene sequence: CDR1 LGHDT, CDR2 YNNKEL (reference sequence). The CDR3 here is CASSQSNGFSYEQYF. The CDR3 coding sequence is TGTGCCAGCAGCCAGAGCAACGGGTTCTCCTACGAGCAGTACTTC.

V and J are TRBV12-3 or TRBV12-4 and TRBJ1-5; TRBD1 is a possible D gene (6 bases). The CDR3 is made up of 15 amino acids. V shed 8 bases and J shed 2 bases, with 16 bases lying between them. CDR3 sequence: CASVQQGVGNQPQHF. The CDR3 nucleotides are TGTGCCAGCGTCCAACAGGGTGTGGGCAATCAGCCCCAGCATTTT.

In this sample, this clonotype turned up many times. The chain links TRBV12-3 or TRBV12-4 to TRBJ2-1; tentatively, D is TRBD2 (11 bases). V dropped 3 bases and J dropped 1 base, with 37 bases sitting between them. The CDR3 extends over 24 amino acids. The CDR3 bases are TGTGCCAGCAGTTTTCGGACAGGGGGATGGATAGCGGGAGGGCGGTCGCTTTCCTACAATGAGCAGTTCTTC. The encoded protein is CASSFRTGGWIAGGRSLSYNEQFF.

This clonotype was counted at least ten times. The CDR3 sequence: CASSPGGVAGETQYF. The CDR3 nucleotides read TGTGCCAGCAGTCCGGGGGGGGTAGCGGGAGAGACCCAGTACTTC. The chain has TRBV27 and TRBJ2-5, with 8 bases identical to TRBD2. This CDR3 contains 15 residues. V lost 5 bases, J lost 4 bases, and 9 bases stayed unmatched. Per the germline V gene, CDR1 is MNHEY and CDR2 is SMNVEV (reference sequence).

This clonotype was detected only a few times. The chain employs TRBV3-1 and TRBJ2-1, with D perhaps TRBD2 (6 bases). With 2 bases removed from V and 7 bases from J, the gap between germline ends came to 12 bases. Germline V gives CDR1 LGHDT, CDR2 YNNKEL (reference sequence). This CDR3 is built from 14 residues. CDR3 in DNA: TGTGCCAGCAGCCAACTCGGGAGTCAAAATGAGCAGTTCTTC. It is translated as CASSQLGSQNEQFF.